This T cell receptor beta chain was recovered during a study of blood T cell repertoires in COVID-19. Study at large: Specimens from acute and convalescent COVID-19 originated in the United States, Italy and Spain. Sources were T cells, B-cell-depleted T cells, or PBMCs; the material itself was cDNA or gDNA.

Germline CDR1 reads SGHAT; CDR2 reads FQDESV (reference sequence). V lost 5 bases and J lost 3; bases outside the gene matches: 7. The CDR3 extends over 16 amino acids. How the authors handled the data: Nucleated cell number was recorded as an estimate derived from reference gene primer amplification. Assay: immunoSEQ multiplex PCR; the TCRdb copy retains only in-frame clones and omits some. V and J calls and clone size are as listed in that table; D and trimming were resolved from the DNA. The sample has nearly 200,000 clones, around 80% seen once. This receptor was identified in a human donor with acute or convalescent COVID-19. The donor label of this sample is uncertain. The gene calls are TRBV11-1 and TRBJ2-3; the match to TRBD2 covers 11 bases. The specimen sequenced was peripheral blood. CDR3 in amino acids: CASSPGVAGGTDTQYF. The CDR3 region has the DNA TGTGCCAGCAGCCCTGGGGTAGCGGGAGGGACAGATACGCAGTATTTT.